The clone carrying this T cell receptor beta chain was found many times. The antigen is not known. The data originate from a study of T-cell reconstitution after alpha-beta-depleted transplantation in children. The CDR3 is 15 residues long. The germline CDR1 and CDR2 sequences are SGHRS and YFSETQ. V was cut by 4 bases and J by 5 bases, with 16 bases left in between. Library preparation (for TCRbeta) was performed with unique molecular identifiers. TCRdb reanalysed the PCR reads using MiXCR and keeps one entry per CDR3 protein. The table shows around 670,000 distinct CDR3 sequences, with roughly 14% occurring only once. Study observations and caveats: About two months after transplant, alpha-beta T cells reportedly came from several hundred expanded graft clones.

The sequence was obtained from a girl aged 2-10 years with congenital amegakaryocytic thrombocytopenia, due to receive a stem cell transplant. Sequencing was performed on PBMCs, taken before TCRalphabeta/CD19-depleted stem cell transplant. The chain carries TRBV5-1 and TRBJ2-1; D unclear. For the CDR3, the DNA is TGCGCCAGCAGCCCCAGCTGGACGCTCGACAATGAGCAGTTCTTC. Protein: CASSPSWTLDNEQFF.